This is a list of T cell receptor beta chains from one sample in a study of breast tumors, draining lymph nodes, adjacent tissues. TCRdb re-called the multiplex PCR reads with MiXCR, one entry per CDR3 protein. The sample includes around 170,000 distinct CDR3 sequences, about 33% of them seen just once. The sample taken for sequencing was axillary lymph node tissue. The origin of the receptors is a female donor with breast cancer. Some clones in this sample may be carry-over from other donors' samples. CDR3s include the opening cysteine and the closing phenylalanine or tryptophan. Each record gives: J gene, V gene, CDR3 protein.

J: TRBJ2-7; V: TRBV4-1; CDR3: CASSPGQRTREQYF
J: TRBJ1-5; V: TRBV19; CDR3: CASSQGVRQPQHF
J: TRBJ2-5; V: TRBV6-1; CDR3: CASSEISGASKETQYF
J: TRBJ1-1; V: TRBV5-1; CDR3: CASSSLDRGFLNTEAFF
J: TRBJ2-3; V: TRBV2; CDR3: CASSEDRVTDTQYF
J: TRBJ2-1; V: TRBV7-2; CDR3: CASSLRTSGAYNEQFF
J: TRBJ1-4; V: TRBV29-1; CDR3: CSVAAGGTNEKLFF
J: TRBJ1-6; V: TRBV7-7; CDR3: CARVPWGGDNSPLHF
J: TRBJ2-2; V: TRBV2; CDR3: CASSDSANTGELFF
J: TRBJ1-4; V: TRBV20-1; CDR3: CRAGAGGREKLFF
J: TRBJ2-1; V: TRBV6-5; CDR3: CASSYVAGGYNEQFF
J: TRBJ2-1; V: TRBV14; CDR3: CASSRYAGVRSEQFF
J: TRBJ1-2; V: TRBV28; CDR3: CASSPTRYGYTF
J: TRBJ1-4; V: TRBV19; CDR3: CASRPTGAGPEKLFF
J: TRBJ2-1; V: TRBV7-2; CDR3: CASSLQNSASWYYYNEQFF
J: TRBJ2-7; V: TRBV13; CDR3: CASSSLGGEQYF
J: TRBJ1-2; V: TRBV7-9; CDR3: CASSFISNYGYTF
J: TRBJ1-6; V: TRBV6-4; CDR3: CASRQQAGNPPLHF
J: TRBJ2-1; V: TRBV7-9; CDR3: CASSLVLGQGAYNEQFF
J: TRBJ2-1; V: TRBV20-1; CDR3: CSASSQTTSNEQFF
J: TRBJ1-2; V: TRBV19; CDR3: CAEMGNYGYTF
J: TRBJ1-1; V: TRBV6-5; CDR3: CASSFDGPGGTEAFF
J: TRBJ1-3; V: TRBV11-2; CDR3: CASGQGALLDSSGNTIYF
J: TRBJ1-2; V: TRBV3-1; CDR3: CASSQIAANGYTF
J: TRBJ2-7; V: TRBV10-3; CDR3: CAISDEASSYEQYF
J: TRBJ1-5; V: TRBV28; CDR3: CASSEGPINQPQHF
J: TRBJ2-5; V: TRBV6-1; CDR3: CASRRLAGNQETQYF
J: TRBJ1-2; V: TRBV11-2; CDR3: CASSPRQGINYGYTF
J: TRBJ1-5; V: TRBV6-1; CDR3: CASSEAGTGWQPQHF
J: TRBJ1-1; V: TRBV20-1; CDR3: CSAAITMNTEAFF
J: TRBJ2-5; V: TRBV9; CDR3: CASSETGTSGRVETQYF
J: TRBJ2-2; V: TRBV27; CDR3: CASSFGRWSGELFF
J: TRBJ1-6; V: TRBV5-6; CDR3: CASSYGQINSPLHF
J: TRBJ1-2; V: TRBV12-3/TRBV12-4; CDR3: CASSLSGTRGTGVYGYTF
J: TRBJ1-2; V: TRBV12-3/TRBV12-4; CDR3: CASSRGRNVDYGYTF
J: TRBJ2-3; V: TRBV7-2; CDR3: CASSLGWVTDTQYF
J: TRBJ1-2; V: TRBV29-1; CDR3: CSVDPGNYGYTF
J: TRBJ2-1; V: TRBV11-2; CDR3: CASSLGSGGLYRYNEQFF
J: TRBJ2-3; V: TRBV12-5; CDR3: CASGPSGADTQYF
J: TRBJ2-3; V: TRBV13; CDR3: CASSLELSDTQYF
J: TRBJ2-1; V: TRBV2; CDR3: CASTSRGDEQFF
J: TRBJ1-4; V: TRBV29-1; CDR3: CSVFRVDGGEKLFF
J: TRBJ2-7; V: TRBV5-1; CDR3: CASSLSPGTYEQYF
J: TRBJ1-5; V: TRBV6-2/TRBV6-3; CDR3: CASSPFLRGTLVGNQPQHF
J: TRBJ1-2; V: TRBV12-3/TRBV12-4; CDR3: CASSDRGRGYTF
J: TRBJ2-1; V: TRBV14; CDR3: CASSQVVEDLMGNEQFF
J: TRBJ2-1; V: TRBV6-5; CDR3: CASSRQGARGNEQFF
J: TRBJ2-3; V: TRBV5-8; CDR3: CASSLVQDTSTDTQYF
J: TRBJ2-3; V: TRBV6-1; CDR3: CASCWVGDLTDTQYF
J: TRBJ1-6; V: TRBV2; CDR3: CASSAGREGNNSPLHF
J: TRBJ2-5; V: TRBV5-6; CDR3: CASSTLVGTQYF
J: TRBJ2-7; V: TRBV7-9; CDR3: CASSLVMGTSPYEQYF
J: TRBJ2-5; V: TRBV5-5; CDR3: CASSWGTGHQETQYF
J: TRBJ2-2; V: TRBV15; CDR3: CATSRTLTGTSGNTGELFF